This T cell receptor beta chain is from a study of post-analysis software for immune sequencing data. Sequencing libraries made from TCR beta cDNA carried unique molecular identifiers. TCRdb used MiXCR to reprocess the PCR reads, holding one entry per CDR3 protein. Altogether 450,000 to 700,000 distinct CDR3 sequences are present, 40% to 50% being singletons, with the ten largest covering 1.7%. The specimen was blood. This TCR derives from a girl under 18 with multiple sclerosis.

This chain's CDR3 is CAISEVGDYNEQFF. For the CDR3, the DNA is TGTGCCATCAGTGAGGTGGGGGACTACAATGAGCAGTTCTTC. The rearrangement joins TRBV10-3 to TRBJ2-1; D is perhaps TRBD1 or TRBD2 (5 bases each). Germline CDR1 is ENHRY and CDR2 is SYGVKD. CDR3 size: 14 residues. The V end was cut by 2 bases, the J end by 3 bases, with 8 bases between.